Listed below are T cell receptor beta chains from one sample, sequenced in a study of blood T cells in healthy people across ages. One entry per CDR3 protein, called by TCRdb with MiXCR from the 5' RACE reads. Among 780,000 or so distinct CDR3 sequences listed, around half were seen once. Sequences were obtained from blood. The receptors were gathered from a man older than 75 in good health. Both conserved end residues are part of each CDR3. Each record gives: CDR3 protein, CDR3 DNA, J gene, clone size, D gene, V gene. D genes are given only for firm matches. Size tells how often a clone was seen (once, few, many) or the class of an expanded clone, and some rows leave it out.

cdr3_aa: CASSLGARVSYGANVLTF; cdr3_nt: TGTGCCAGCAGTTTAGGTGCCAGGGTTTCATACGGGGCCAACGTCCTGACTTTC; j_call: TRBJ2-6; clone_size: NA; d_call: NA; v_call: TRBV12-3/TRBV12-4
cdr3_aa: CASTPWRGRTEAFF; cdr3_nt: TGTGCCAGCACCCCATGGAGGGGGCGGACTGAAGCTTTCTTT; j_call: TRBJ1-1; clone_size: NA; d_call: TRBD1; v_call: TRBV28
cdr3_aa: CASSLVLSSGKETQYF; cdr3_nt: TGTGCCAGCAGCTTAGTGCTCTCCAGCGGGAAAGAGACCCAGTACTTC; j_call: TRBJ2-5; clone_size: NA; d_call: TRBD2; v_call: TRBV11-2
cdr3_aa: CSGKASPETQYF; cdr3_nt: TGCAGCGGAAAGGCCTCCCCGGAGACCCAGTACTTC; j_call: TRBJ2-5; clone_size: few; d_call: NA; v_call: TRBV29-1
cdr3_aa: CASKREANTGELFF; cdr3_nt: TGTGCCAGCAAGAGGGAGGCGAACACCGGGGAGCTGTTTTTT; j_call: TRBJ2-2; clone_size: NA; d_call: NA; v_call: TRBV2
cdr3_aa: CASRSTGVTEAFF; cdr3_nt: TGTGCCAGCAGATCTACAGGGGTCACTGAAGCTTTCTTT; j_call: TRBJ1-1; clone_size: many; d_call: TRBD1; v_call: TRBV25-1
cdr3_aa: CASSLAPGGPNERYF; cdr3_nt: TGCGCCAGCAGCTTGGCCCCGGGAGGGCCCAATGAGCGGTACTTC; j_call: TRBJ2-7; clone_size: NA; d_call: TRBD2; v_call: TRBV5-1
cdr3_aa: CASSPGVAGSSDYGYTF; cdr3_nt: TGTGCCAGCTCACCAGGGGTAGCAGGGAGTAGTGACTATGGCTACACCTTC; j_call: TRBJ1-2; clone_size: few; d_call: NA; v_call: TRBV18
cdr3_aa: CASSFFGAAVVAFF; cdr3_nt: TGTGCCAGCAGTTTCTTTGGGGCGGCGGTTGTGGCTTTCTTT; j_call: TRBJ1-1; clone_size: NA; d_call: NA; v_call: TRBV6-5
cdr3_aa: CASSFLGQAYNEQFF; cdr3_nt: TGTGCCAGCAGCTTCCTGGGGCAAGCCTACAATGAGCAGTTCTTC; j_call: TRBJ2-1; clone_size: NA; d_call: NA; v_call: TRBV5-4
cdr3_aa: CASSEYPYNEQYF; cdr3_nt: TGCGCCAGCAGTGAGTACCCCTACAATGAGCAGTACTTC; j_call: TRBJ2-7; clone_size: NA; d_call: NA; v_call: TRBV10-1
cdr3_aa: CASSPRTSGTLYNEQFF; cdr3_nt: TGTGCCAGCTCACCGCGGACTAGCGGGACCCTCTACAATGAGCAGTTCTTC; j_call: TRBJ2-1; clone_size: NA; d_call: TRBD2; v_call: TRBV18
cdr3_aa: CASSLVAGGVDEQFF; cdr3_nt: TGTGCCAGCAGCTTAGTTGCAGGGGGCGTGGATGAGCAGTTCTTC; j_call: TRBJ2-1; clone_size: NA; d_call: TRBD1; v_call: TRBV7-9
cdr3_aa: CAIRPGLAGGPLANEQYF; cdr3_nt: TGTGCCATCAGGCCGGGACTAGCGGGAGGGCCTCTAGCCAATGAGCAGTACTTC; j_call: TRBJ2-5; clone_size: NA; d_call: TRBD2; v_call: TRBV10-3
cdr3_aa: CASRRSSGNTIYF; cdr3_nt: TGCGCCAGCCGCAGGAGCTCTGGAAACACCATATATTTT; j_call: TRBJ1-3; clone_size: few; d_call: NA; v_call: TRBV5-1